This T cell receptor beta chain was sequenced during a study of blood T cell repertoires in COVID-19 (dated by TCRdb to the early 2020s). As for the study more broadly: Collaborator samples came from the United States, Italy and Spain and covered acute and convalescent phases of COVID-19. Where available, HLA class I and class II types were obtained from metadata supplied by the sample provider rather than from assay-based typing. The dataset comprised deeply sampled blood TCRbeta repertoires from subjects exposed to, actively infected with, or recovered from COVID-19. The prospective study material was composed of cDNA or gDNA derived from T cells, B-cell-depleted T cells, or PBMCs. Samples were obtained from the ongoing ImmuneRACE study (first 160 participants) and from about 1,300 subjects provided by 6 global collaborators. The repertoires were made available in a free public database intended to serve as a resource for research on the immune response to SARS-CoV-2. A de-identified subject ID, COVID-19 status, age in years and sex were almost always included in the sample metadata. What the work shows at the level of the full study, not this receptor alone: The amount of clinical and demographic metadata varied by source and participant and was provided uncurated.

TCRbeta CDR3 regions were amplified from genomic DNA by means of the immunoSEQ Assay, a bias-controlled multiplex PCR. The published analysis was carried out like this. The number of nucleated cells in each sample was estimated from the amplification of reference gene primers within the assay. To quantify the absolute abundance of each unique TCRbeta CDR3 rearrangement, sequence reads were collapsed and filtered. For each sample, productive Simpson clonality was calculated as the square root of Simpson's diversity index across productive rearrangements. This is the immuneACCESS table as TCRdb keeps it, with only in-frame sequences that have V and J called. A part of the clones is gone; compared with another copy, unresolved V genes explain less than half, and the rest is unexplained. D and trimming come from the DNA, and the V and J calls and clone size come from that table. The sample table records 110,000 or so clones; 84% of these occur just once. The ten largest clones add up to 7.9% of the sample.

Worth noting for this clone: Its antigen target is currently unknown. Nothing much larger sits one base from this clone, and base qualities are not available.

Whole blood was collected in K2EDTA tubes by collaborating institutions according to the institutions' own protocols. For TCRbeta analysis, collaborators shipped samples as frozen whole blood, isolated PBMCs, or DNA extracted from either of those sample types. V loses 7 bases at its end and J loses 5 bases; junction bases beyond the gene matches: 12. Inclusive of the bounding cysteine and phenylalanine, the CDR3 is 15 residues long. Only CDR3 DNA remains: 45 bases, in frame from the first base. CDR1 and CDR2 were assigned from the germline V gene (reference sequence) as LNHDA and SQIVND. The sequenced sample consisted of peripheral blood. The receptor comes from a woman older than 75 with active or convalescent COVID-19. This receptor chain uses TRBV19 and TRBJ2-5, with 8 bases in between that match TRBD1. The CDR3 is CASTANGQGVETQYF. Here is the DNA: TGTGCCAGTACCGCCAACGGACAGGGAGTGGAGACCCAGTACTTC. With the portions outside the CDR3 filled from the reference TRBV19 and TRBJ2-5 genes, the complete variable region becomes DGGITQSPKYLFRKEGQNVTLSCEQNLNHDAMYWYRQDPGQGLRLIYYSQIVNDFQKGDIAEGYSVSREKKESFPLTVTSAQKNPTAFYLCASTANGQGVETQYFGPGTRLLVL.